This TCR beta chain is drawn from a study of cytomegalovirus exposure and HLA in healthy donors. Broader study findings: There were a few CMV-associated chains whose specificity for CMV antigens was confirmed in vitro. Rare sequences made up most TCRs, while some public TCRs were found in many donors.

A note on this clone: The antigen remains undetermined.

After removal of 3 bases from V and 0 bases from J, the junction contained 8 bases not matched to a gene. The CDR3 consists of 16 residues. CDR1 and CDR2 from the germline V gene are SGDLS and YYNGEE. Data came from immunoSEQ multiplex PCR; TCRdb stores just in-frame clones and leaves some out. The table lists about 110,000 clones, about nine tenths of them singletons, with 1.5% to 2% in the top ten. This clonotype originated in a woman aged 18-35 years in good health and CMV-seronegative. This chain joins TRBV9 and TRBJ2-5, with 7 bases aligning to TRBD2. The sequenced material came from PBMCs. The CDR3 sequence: CASSAQATSYQETQYF. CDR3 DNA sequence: TGTGCCAGCAGCGCCCAAGCGACTAGCTACCAAGAGACCCAGTACTTC. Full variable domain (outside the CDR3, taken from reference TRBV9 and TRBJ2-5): DSGVTQTPKHLITATGQRVTLRCSPRSGDLSVYWYQQSLDQGLQFLIQYYNGEERAKGNILERFSAQQFPDLHSELNLSSLELGDSALYFCASSAQATSYQETQYFGPGTRLLVL.